These T cell receptor beta chains were read from a single sample in a study of T cell responses to AZD1222 COVID-19 vaccine. Sequenced by immunoSEQ multiplex PCR; TCRdb stores in-frame clones only, minus some. The table lists under 95,000 clones, around 90% of them singletons, with 2.5% to 3.5% in the top ten. The material was peripheral blood, obtained on day 0 of AZD1222 vaccination. The receptor set was obtained from an adult in good health. The CDR3 runs from the conserved cysteine through the conserved F or W. The D gene is left open where the match is weak. Size tells how often a clone was seen (once, few, many) or the class of an expanded clone, and some rows leave it out.

j_gene,v_gene,d_gene,abundance,CDR3nt,CDR3aa
TRBJ1-1,TRBV5-1,-,once,TGCGCCAGCAGCCTACAACAGCGAGGAGGTGAAGCTTTCTTT,CASSLQQRGGEAFF
TRBJ2-5,TRBV24-1,-,-,TGTGCCACCAGTGACCCCAAAGAAGGGTTAGAGACCCAGTACTTC,CATSDPKEGLETQYF
TRBJ1-1,TRBV20-1,-,-,TGCAGAGCTAGTGCCCCGGCGGGGGGAGGTACTGAAGCTTTCTTT,CRASAPAGGGTEAFF
TRBJ2-7,TRBV28,-,once,TGTGCCAGCAGTGGGGGTGGGCGGACCACCTACGAGCAGTACTTC,CASSGGGRTTYEQYF
TRBJ2-3,TRBV2,-,-,TGTGCCAGCAGTGTGACAGGGAGGTCAGATACGCAGTATTTT,CASSVTGRSDTQYF
TRBJ2-4,TRBV3-1/TRBV3-2,-,-,TGTGCCAGCAGCCTTGCCGGGGCCAACATTCAGTACTTC,CASSLAGANIQYF
TRBJ2-6,TRBV9,TRBD1,-,TGTGCCAGCAGCGTCGGGACAGGGGGCGCTGGGGCCAACGTCCTGACTTTC,CASSVGTGGAGANVLTF
TRBJ1-1,TRBV3-1/TRBV3-2,-,few,TGTGCCAGCAGCCAAGTAGGCAGATTGGGGTCTGAAGCTTTCTTT,CASSQVGRLGSEAFF
TRBJ2-1,TRBV10-1,TRBD2,-,TGCGCCAGCAGTGACAGGGAGGGCTCCTACAATGAGCAGTTCTTC,CASSDREGSYNEQFF
TRBJ1-5,TRBV27,TRBD1,-,TGTGCCAGCTCCCTGGGACAGTATCAGCCCCAGCATTTT,CASSLGQYQPQHF
TRBJ1-1,TRBV9,-,-,TGTGCCAGCAGCGTGGGACCGACGGGGGGGAGCACTGAAGCTTTCTTT,CASSVGPTGGSTEAFF
TRBJ2-5,TRBV4-2,-,-,TGTGCCAGCAGCCAACTACTAGCCTCGGAGACCCAGTACTTC,CASSQLLASETQYF
TRBJ1-5,TRBV7-9,-,-,TGTGCCAGCAGCTTAGAAGGGGCCGGGCAGCCCCAGCATTTT,CASSLEGAGQPQHF
TRBJ2-1,TRBV7-2,-,-,TGTGCCAGCAGCTTAGGTCGGGAACGGCGGGACGGTGAGCAGTTCTTC,CASSLGRERRDGEQFF
TRBJ1-5,TRBV19,-,-,TGTGCCAGTAGTACGGAGGTAAGGGATCAGCCCCAGCATTTT,CASSTEVRDQPQHF
TRBJ2-7,TRBV5-1,-,-,TGCGCCAGCAGCTTGGGTGGCAGTCTAACCTACGAGCAGTACTTC,CASSLGGSLTYEQYF
TRBJ2-7,TRBV5-4,-,-,TGTGCCAGCAGCCCCGGCCGAGGGAGCCCCGCCGAACAGTACTTC,CASSPGRGSPAEQYF
TRBJ2-7,TRBV11-2,-,-,TGTGCCAGCAGCCCACAGCGGGCCCGTTCCTACGAGCAGTACTTC,CASSPQRARSYEQYF
TRBJ2-5,TRBV6-5,-,-,TGTGCCAGCAGTTACTCTCCCGCGAGAGTTGAGACCCAGTACTTC,CASSYSPARVETQYF
TRBJ2-1,TRBV7-3,TRBD2,-,TGTGCCAGCAGCTTAACCCCCGGTAGCGGGAGGTACAATGAGCAGTTCTTC,CASSLTPGSGRYNEQFF
TRBJ1-1,TRBV27,-,-,TGTGCCAGCAGGCGTCCGAACACTGAAGCTTTCTTT,CASRRPNTEAFF
TRBJ2-1,TRBV6-1,TRBD2,few,TGTGCCAGCAGTGAAGATGTACCTGCTAGCGGGATAAGGCCCTACAATGAGCAGTTCTTC,CASSEDVPASGIRPYNEQFF
TRBJ2-4,TRBV25-1,TRBD2,-,TGTGCCAGCAGCCCCCCGGGGGGTTGGAAAAACATTCAGTACTTC,CASSPPGGWKNIQYF
TRBJ2-1,TRBV2,-,-,TGTGCCAGCAGTGAGTGGGCTCCGCCCAACAATGAGCAGTTCTTC,CASSEWAPPNNEQFF
TRBJ1-2,TRBV5-8,-,once,TGTGCCAGCAGCCCCTATGACAAAAACTATGGCTACACCTTC,CASSPYDKNYGYTF
TRBJ1-1,TRBV10-2,-,-,TGCGCCAGCAGTGAAACGAACACTGAAGCTTTCTTT,CASSETNTEAFF
TRBJ1-2,TRBV10-3,TRBD1,once,TGTGCCATCAGTGAGTCGGGTGACAGGGGATTCTATGGCTACACCTTC,CAISESGDRGFYGYTF
TRBJ1-6,TRBV12-5,TRBD1,-,TGTGCTAGTGGTTTGGAACAGGGGAATTCACCCCTCCACTTT,CASGLEQGNSPLHF
TRBJ1-5,TRBV5-8,-,-,TGTGCCAGCAGCACTGGGCAGAATAGCAATCAGCCCCAGCATTTT,CASSTGQNSNQPQHF
TRBJ1-4,TRBV18,-,-,TGTGCCAGCTCATCGACAGACCTTGCAACTAATGAAAAACTGTTTTTT,CASSSTDLATNEKLFF